Listed here are 18 T cell receptor beta chains from one sample, sequenced in a study of breast tumors, draining lymph nodes, adjacent tissues. From the multiplex PCR reads, TCRdb called clonotypes with MiXCR, one entry per CDR3 protein. The sample yields 150,000 to 200,000 distinct CDR3 sequences, 25% to 40% seen once. The lymph nodes were axillary draining lymph nodes from breast cancer patients. The sequenced material came from axillary lymph node tissue. Receptors were obtained from a female donor with breast cancer. Some clones in this sample may be carry-over from other donors' samples.

The genes are TRBV29-1 and TRBJ2-1; no clear D. V was clipped by 8 bases and J by 7 bases, with 21 bases between them. Germline V gives CDR1 SQVTM, CDR2 ANQGSEA. The CDR3 spans 14 residues. The CDR3 loop reads CSQPPVASENEQFF. In DNA form, the CDR3 reads TGCAGCCAGCCCCCGGTGGCTTCGGAAAATGAGCAGTTCTTC.

This clonotype appeared many times. The chain carries TRBV14 and TRBJ2-5; D is undetermined. The CDR3 runs to 14 residues. V lost 2 bases and J lost 3, with 10 bases in between. From germline, CDR1 is SGHDN and CDR2 FVKESK. The DNA for the CDR3 is TGTGCCAGCAGCCAATTGAGATCTAAAGAGACCCAGTACTTC. This sequence encodes CASSQLRSKETQYF. Drawing the rest from reference TRBV14 and TRBJ2-5, the complete variable domain is EAGVTQFPSHSVIEKGQTVTLRCDPISGHDNLYWYRRVMGKEIKFLLHFVKESKQDESGMPNNRFLAERTGGTYSTLKVQPAELEDSGVYFCASSQLRSKETQYFGPGTRLLVL.

The chain joins TRBV7-7 to TRBJ2-3, with a weak D call TRBD2 (7 bases). The CDR3 runs 17 residues. The germline CDR1 and CDR2 sequences are SSHAT and FNYEAQ (reference sequence). In nucleotides, the CDR3 is TGTGCTAGAGATCGTAGGTTAGCGGGTACAGGGACAGATACGCAGTATTTT. Encoded protein: CARDRRLAGTGTDTQYF.

This clonotype was detected many times. The rearrangement uses TRBV29-1 and TRBJ1-3; D perhaps matches TRBD1 (5 bases). CDR3 length: 13 residues. V was trimmed by 3 bases and J by 2 bases, leaving 8 bases between them. The V gene's germline CDR1 is SQVTM and CDR2 ANQGSEA. This CDR3 is CSVEGGTGNTIYF. The CDR3 DNA reads as TGCAGCGTTGAGGGGGGGACTGGAAACACCATATATTTT. The variable domain in full, completed from reference TRBV29-1 and TRBJ1-3, reads SAVISQKPSRDICQRGTSLTIQCQVDSQVTMMFWYRQQPGQSLTLIATANQGSEATYESGFVIDKFPISRPNLTFSTLTVSNMSPEDSSIYLCSVEGGTGNTIYFGEGSWLTVV.

This clonotype was seen many times. This chain joins TRBV24-1 and TRBJ2-2; unclear D gene. CDR1 KGHDR and CDR2 SFDVKD come from the germline V gene. The CDR3 is 14 residues long. V was trimmed by 4 bases and J by 6 bases, leaving 11 bases between them. CDR3 bases: TGTGCCACCAGTGACCAAGACATCCCCGGGGAGCTGTTTTTT. It is translated as CATSDQDIPGELFF.

This clonotype was found many times. This clone may be a read error of a much larger clone one base away. CDR3 sequence (DNA): TGTGCCAGCAGTCAGGGGGCTAATGAAAAACTGTTTTTT. This sequence encodes CASSQGANEKLFF. This chain uses TRBV3-1 with TRBJ1-4, with 7 bases lining up with TRBD1. CDR3 length: 13 residues. V shed 6 bases and J 3 bases; nucleotides not matched to a gene: 1. Germline V CDR1 and CDR2: LGHDT, YNNKEL (reference sequence).

This clonotype has at least ten counts. The chain employs TRBV20-1 and TRBJ2-1, with 11 bases matching TRBD2. Germline values: CDR1 DFQATT, CDR2 SNEGSKA (reference sequence). This CDR3 contains 15 residues. Unmatched junction bases numbered 10, after V lost 6 bases and J lost 6 bases. CDR3 in DNA: TGCAGTGCCCCTGCTAGCGGGAGGAAAACCAATGAGCAGTTCTTC. Protein product: CSAPASGRKTNEQFF.

In this sample, this clonotype turned up many times. The chain employs TRBV7-2 and TRBJ2-7, with 7 bases lining up with TRBD2. The CDR3 contains 13 residues. Germline values: CDR1 SGHTA, CDR2 FQGNSA. V was clipped by 5 bases and J by 5 bases; unmatched bases: 6. CDR3 sequence: CASSPRGEDEQYF. Here the CDR3 DNA reads TGTGCCAGCAGCCCTCGGGGGGAAGACGAGCAGTACTTC.

This CDR3 is CASSLGTQHF. CDR3 coding DNA: TGTGCCAGCAGCTTAGGGACCCAGCATTTT. The genes are TRBV7-9 and TRBJ1-5; D gene uncertain. Germline assignment: CDR1 SEHNR and CDR2 FQNEAQ (reference sequence). This CDR3 has 10 residues. The V end lost 1 base, the J end lost 11 bases, and 3 bases lay between the germline ends. The whole variable domain, remainder taken from reference TRBV7-9 and TRBJ1-5, is DTGVSQNPRHKITKRGQNVTFRCDPISEHNRLYWYRQTLGQGPEFLTYFQNEAQLEKSRLLSDRFSAERPKGSFSTLEIQRTEQGDSAMYLCASSLGTQHFGDGTRLSIL.

This chain uses TRBV29-1 with TRBJ1-2; 9 nucleotides line up with TRBD1. Per germline, CDR1 SQVTM and CDR2 ANQGSEA. The V and J ends lost 7 bases and 4 bases, in that order; junction bases with no gene match: 10. The CDR3 is 14 residues long. The CDR3 is CSANRGPLFYGYTF. The CDR3 bases are TGCAGCGCAAACAGGGGGCCTCTCTTCTATGGCTACACCTTC.

Comments on this clonotype: This sequence may be a read error, since a much larger clone differs from it by one base. The rearrangement uses TRBV5-4 and TRBJ2-7; the D gene is possibly TRBD2 (6 bases). This CDR3 contains 14 residues. Germline V gene sequence: CDR1 SGHNT, CDR2 YYREEE (reference sequence). V lost 5 bases, J lost 7 bases, and 19 bases lay in between. The CDR3 protein is CASRLWGGLYEQYF. CDR3 nucleotide sequence: TGTGCCAGCAGACTCTGGGGAGGATTGTATGAGCAGTACTTC.

This clonotype turned up a few times. This chain joins TRBV6-5 and TRBJ2-1, with D perhaps matching TRBD2 (6 bases). Germline CDR1 MNHEY, CDR2 SVGAGI. The CDR3 contains 14 residues. V shed 6 bases and J shed 8 bases, with 17 bases lying between them. CDR3 bases: TGTGCCAGCAGGCACCTCCTAAGCGGGCATGAGCAGTTCTTC. Amino acids: CASRHLLSGHEQFF.

Only a few counts were recorded for this clonotype. This rearrangement joins TRBV2 to TRBJ1-1; TRBD1 is a possible D gene (6 bases). The germline gives CDR1 SNHLY, CDR2 FYNNEI. This CDR3 comprises 14 residues. V lost 6 bases, J lost 5 bases, and 16 bases lay in between. Written as DNA, the CDR3 is TGTGCCAGCAGGGGGAGGGGGGCTTGGACTGAAGCTTTCTTT. This encodes CASRGRGAWTEAFF. Full variable domain (outside the CDR3, taken from reference TRBV2 and TRBJ1-1): EPEVTQTPSHQVTQMGQEVILRCVPISNHLYFYWYRQILGQKVEFLVSFYNNEISEKSEIFDDQFSVERPDGSNFTLKIRSTKLEDSAMYFCASRGRGAWTEAFFGQGTRLTVV.

This chain uses TRBV10-1 with TRBJ2-5, with TRBD2 matching over 12 bases. The germline CDR1 and CDR2 sequences are WNHNN and SYGVQD (reference sequence). Unmatched junction bases numbered 4, after V lost 1 base and J lost 1 base. The CDR3 has 17 amino acids. The CDR3 spells CASSEWTSGATQETQYF. Here the CDR3 DNA reads TGCGCCAGCAGTGAGTGGACTAGCGGGGCCACCCAAGAGACCCAGTACTTC.

This clonotype has more than one count but fewer than ten. A much larger clone differs by one base, so this may be a read error. The chain couples TRBV20-1 to TRBJ2-7; no clear D. Germline loops: CDR1 DFQATT, CDR2 SNEGSKA (reference sequence). This CDR3 spans 13 amino acids. The DNA of the CDR3 is TGCAGTGCTAGACTCGTAAGCTCCTACGCGCAGTACTTC. Its translation is CSARLVSSYAQYF.

This clonotype appeared a few times. The genes are TRBV28 and TRBJ2-3; D unresolved. Between the trimmed V and J ends, which lost 6 bases and 2 bases, there was a span of 15 bases. CDR3 length equals 15 residues. The germline V gene encodes CDR1 MDHEN and CDR2 SYDVKM. The CDR3 sequence is CASRQTNSLTDTQYF. The CDR3 bases are TGTGCCAGCAGGCAAACTAACTCTCTCACAGATACGCAGTATTTT.

This clonotype has just one count. This may arise from a read error, as a much more abundant clone is one base away. The V call is TRBV7-7, the J call TRBJ2-1; possibly TRBD2 for D (5 bases). The CDR3 is 15 residues long. The germline gives CDR1 SSHAT, CDR2 FNYEAQ (reference sequence). The DNA for the CDR3 is TGTGCTAGCAGCAGAGCGGTTAGCTCCTACAATGAGCAGTCCTTC. This translates into CASSRAVSSYNEQSF.

This clonotype was seen a handful of times. The chain carries TRBV28 and TRBJ2-5, with no clear D. The CDR3 runs 14 residues. V shed 2 bases and J shed 0 bases, with 7 bases lying between them. Germline assignment: CDR1 MDHEN and CDR2 SYDVKM. The DNA for the CDR3 is TGTGCCAGCAGTTTAGTTGTTGACCAAGAGACCCAGTACTTC. This sequence encodes CASSLVVDQETQYF.